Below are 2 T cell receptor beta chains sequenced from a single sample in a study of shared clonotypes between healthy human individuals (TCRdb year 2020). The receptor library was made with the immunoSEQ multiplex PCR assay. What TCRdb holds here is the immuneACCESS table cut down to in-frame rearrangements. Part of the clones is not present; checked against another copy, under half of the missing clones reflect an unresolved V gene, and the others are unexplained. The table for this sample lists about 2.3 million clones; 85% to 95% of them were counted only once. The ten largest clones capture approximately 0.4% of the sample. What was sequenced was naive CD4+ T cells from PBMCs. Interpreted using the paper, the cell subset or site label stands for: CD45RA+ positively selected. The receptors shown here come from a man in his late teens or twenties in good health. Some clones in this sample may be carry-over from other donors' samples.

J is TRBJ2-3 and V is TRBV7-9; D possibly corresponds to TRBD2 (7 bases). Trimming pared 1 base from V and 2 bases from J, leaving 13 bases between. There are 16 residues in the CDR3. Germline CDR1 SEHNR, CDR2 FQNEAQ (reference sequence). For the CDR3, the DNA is TGTGCCAGCAGCTTAGGAGGGGGGGTAGTCACAGATACGCAGTATTTT. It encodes CASSLGGGVVTDTQYF.

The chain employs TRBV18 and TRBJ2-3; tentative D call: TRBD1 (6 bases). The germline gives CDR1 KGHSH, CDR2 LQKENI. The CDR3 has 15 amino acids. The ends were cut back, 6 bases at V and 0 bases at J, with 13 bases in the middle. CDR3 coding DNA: TGTGCCAGCTCCGGTAACAGGGTTAGCACAGATACGCAGTATTTT. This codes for CASSGNRVSTDTQYF.